This T cell receptor beta chain came from a study of OX40 agonist ivuxolimab in advanced cancers. Overall study: Recorded diagnoses for dose-escalation patients were hepatocellular carcinoma, melanoma, renal cell or head and neck cancer. Earlier treatment with anti-PD-1, anti-PD-L1 or anti-CTLA-4 was permitted, and roughly 40% had received some.

Study results and caveats: There was clonal expansion of CD4+ and CD8+ blood T cells by week 6 at 0.1 to 3.0 mg/kg.

Note on this clone: Its antigen is currently unknown.

TCRdb's copy holds only in-frame clones and misses some; the assay was immunoSEQ multiplex PCR. The sample has about 100,000 clones, roughly 94% seen once; the top ten hold 0.15% to 0.2%. The junction had 4 bases not matched to a gene; V was cut back by 4 bases and J by 8 bases. The CDR3 consists of 12 residues. Germline lookup yields CDR1 MNHEY and CDR2 SMNVEV (reference sequence). The source material was CD4+ or CD8+ T cells sorted from blood, sampled in a trial of the OX40 agonist ivuxolimab. The gene calls are TRBV27 and TRBJ1-1; 7 nucleotides line up with TRBD1. The TCR comes from an adult with an advanced solid tumor such as melanoma, head and neck, liver or kidney cancer. The CDR3 is CASSSQGREAFF. DNA of the CDR3: TGTGCCAGCAGTTCACAGGGGAGGGAAGCTTTCTTT.